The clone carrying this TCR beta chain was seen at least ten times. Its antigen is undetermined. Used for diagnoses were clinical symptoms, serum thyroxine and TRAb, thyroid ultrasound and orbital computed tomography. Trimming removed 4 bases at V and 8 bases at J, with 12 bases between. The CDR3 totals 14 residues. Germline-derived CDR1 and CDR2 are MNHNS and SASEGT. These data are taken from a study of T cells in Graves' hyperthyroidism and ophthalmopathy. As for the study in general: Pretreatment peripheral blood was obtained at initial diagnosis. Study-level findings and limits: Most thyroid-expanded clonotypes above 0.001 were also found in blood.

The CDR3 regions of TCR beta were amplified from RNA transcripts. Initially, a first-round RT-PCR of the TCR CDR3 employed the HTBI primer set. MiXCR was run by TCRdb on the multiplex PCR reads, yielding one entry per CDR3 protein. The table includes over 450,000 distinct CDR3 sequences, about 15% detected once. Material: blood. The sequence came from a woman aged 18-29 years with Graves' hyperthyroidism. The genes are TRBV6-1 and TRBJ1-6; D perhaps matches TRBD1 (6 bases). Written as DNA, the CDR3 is TGTGCCAGCAGTGTGGACGGGGGCTATTCACCCCTCCACTTT. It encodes CASSVDGGYSPLHF.